This is a list of T cell receptor beta chains from one sample in a study of CD8+ T cells in alopecia areata. Generated by immunoSEQ multiplex PCR, the TCRdb table keeps only in-frame clones and is missing some. The table has over 250,000 clones, 60% seen once. Source: CD4+ T cells sorted from blood, taken between weeks 51 and 54, from a patient treated with tofacitinib. All receptors come from a human donor with alopecia areata. Each CDR3 is given with its conserved first and last residue. The D gene is left open where the match is weak. Not all rows give a size; the values are once, few, many and, for expanded clones, a class.

abundance	v_gene	j_gene	d_gene	CDR3aa	CDR3nt
.	TRBV7-9	TRBJ2-1	.	CASGARRGPSYNEQFF	TGTGCCAGCGGGGCAAGGCGGGGGCCTTCGTACAATGAGCAGTTCTTC
.	TRBV5-1	TRBJ1-1	.	CASSFVGTAEAFF	TGCGCCAGCAGTTTTGTCGGAACCGCTGAAGCTTTCTTT
.	TRBV25-1	TRBJ2-7	TRBD2	CASSEWDGRGESEQYF	TGTGCCAGCAGTGAATGGGACGGGAGGGGAGAAAGCGAGCAGTACTTC
.	TRBV28	TRBJ2-7	.	CASSLGRQAPYEQYF	TGTGCCAGCAGTTTAGGGCGACAGGCACCCTACGAGCAGTACTTC
.	TRBV15	TRBJ1-2	.	CATSRAGNYGYTF	TGTGCCACCAGCAGAGCAGGGAACTATGGCTACACCTTC
few	TRBV4-2	TRBJ1-3	.	CASSRQSSGNTIYF	TGTGCCAGCAGCCGTCAGAGCTCTGGAAACACCATATATTTT
.	TRBV10-3	TRBJ2-2	TRBD1	CAISELTGGEELFF	TGTGCCATCAGTGAGTTAACAGGGGGCGAGGAGCTGTTTTTT
.	TRBV6-1	TRBJ1-6	TRBD1	CASSGRQGSYSPLHF	TGTGCCAGCAGTGGGCGACAGGGGAGTTACTCACCCCTCCACTTT
.	TRBV7-9	TRBJ2-7	.	CASSPESSYEQYF	TGTGCCAGCAGCCCCGAAAGCTCCTACGAGCAGTACTTC
.	TRBV14	TRBJ1-2	.	CASSHNTVYGYTF	TGTGCCAGCAGCCACAACACAGTCTATGGCTACACCTTC
few	TRBV7-9	TRBJ2-7	.	CASSTRTGVDYEQYF	TGTGCCAGCAGCACAAGGACCGGCGTGGACTACGAGCAGTACTTC
.	TRBV2	TRBJ2-1	TRBD2	CASSGGGGAVGEQFF	TGTGCCAGCAGTGGAGGCGGGGGGGCCGTCGGTGAGCAGTTCTTC
.	TRBV30	TRBJ2-7	TRBD1	CAWKQGSHEQYF	TGTGCCTGGAAACAGGGGAGCCACGAGCAGTACTTC
few	TRBV6-5	TRBJ1-2	TRBD1	CASSYSTGVYGYTF	TGTGCCAGCAGTTACTCGACAGGGGTTTATGGCTACACCTTC
.	TRBV11-2	TRBJ2-3	.	CASSLDLADTQYF	TGTGCCAGCAGCTTAGACTTGGCAGATACGCAGTATTTT
.	TRBV7-2	TRBJ1-1	.	CASSLMGFTEAFF	TGTGCCAGCAGCTTAATGGGATTCACTGAAGCTTTCTTT